This entry lists 13 T cell receptor beta chains sequenced from one sample in a study of T cell clones after liver transplantation. TCRdb's table, derived via immunoSEQ multiplex PCR, lists solely in-frame clones and lacks some. The table has 95,000 to 130,000 clones, 75% to 95% seen once; the top ten hold 0.65% to 0.85%. The starting material was CD4+ T cells from blood, obtained 12 months after liver transplant. Receptor source: a human patient who received a liver transplant. The graft donor may have given rise to some T cells.

This chain connects TRBV5-1 to TRBJ2-7, with D perhaps TRBD1 (6 bases). From germline, CDR1 is SGHRS and CDR2 YFSETQ. The ends were cut back, 0 bases at V and 1 base at J, with 14 bases in the middle. The CDR3 has 16 amino acids. The CDR3: CASSLAAQGPSYEQYF. The CDR3 bases are TGCGCCAGCAGCTTGGCCGCACAGGGCCCTTCCTACGAGCAGTACTTC.

In nucleotides, the CDR3 is TGCGCCAGCAGCCCTAGGGGGCCCCCCATGGAGACCCAGTACTTC. Protein sequence: CASSPRGPPMETQYF. The chain is built from TRBV5-1 and TRBJ2-5, with 7 bases identical to TRBD1. The CDR3 length is 15 residues. The V gene end was trimmed by 4 bases and the J gene end by 5 bases; junction bases not matched to a gene: 11. Germline CDR1 reads SGHRS; CDR2 reads YFSETQ.

V usage is TRBV28 and J usage is TRBJ1-1, with D tentatively TRBD1 (5 bases). This CDR3 contains 14 residues. In germline, CDR1 is MDHEN, CDR2 SYDVKM. The ends were cut back, 3 bases at V and 0 bases at J, with 8 bases in the middle. The CDR3: CASSLQGVNTEAFF. Here the CDR3 DNA reads TGTGCCAGCAGTTTGCAGGGAGTGAACACTGAAGCTTTCTTT.

The gene calls are TRBV5-6 and TRBJ2-7; 7 bases are shared with TRBD1. CDR3 size: 14 residues. Germline CDR1 reads SGHDT; CDR2 reads YYEEEE. The trim removed 4 bases at V and 0 bases at J, leaving 4 bases unmatched. The CDR3 protein is CASSLTGSSYEQYF. The CDR3, as DNA: TGTGCCAGCAGCCTGACAGGGTCCTCCTACGAGCAGTACTTC.

The J gene is TRBJ2-3, the V gene TRBV6-9; the D gene is possibly TRBD1 (6 bases). Germline CDR1 reads MNHGY; CDR2 reads SVAAGI. V lost 7 bases, J lost 2 bases, and 16 bases lay in between. The CDR3 sequence is 15 residues long. CDR3 region: CASTRTVSITDTQYF. CDR3 in DNA: TGTGCCAGCACTAGGACAGTATCAATCACAGATACGCAGTATTTT.

There are a few counts of this clone. The chain joins TRBV5-1 to TRBJ2-3, with 11 bases matching TRBD2. Trimming took 4 bases from V and 5 from J; bases not matched to a gene: 6. This CDR3 has 15 residues. Germline CDR1 SGHRS, CDR2 YFSETQ. The DNA for the CDR3 is TGCGCCAGCAGCCCACTAGCGGGAGAGAAAGATACGCAGTATTTT. Protein: CASSPLAGEKDTQYF.

The V and J genes are TRBV27 and TRBJ2-2; D gene unclear. CDR1 and CDR2 from the germline V gene are MNHEY and SMNVEV (reference sequence). V was clipped by 8 bases and J by 0 bases, with 10 bases between them. The CDR3 sequence is 14 residues long. CDR3 region: CASASGANTGELFF. CDR3 sequence (DNA): TGTGCCAGCGCCTCAGGCGCGAACACCGGGGAGCTGTTTTTT.

The rearrangement joins TRBV25-1 to TRBJ1-2, with TRBD1 matching over 7 bases. V shed 4 bases, J shed 0 bases, and the junction held 11 bases outside the gene matches. This CDR3 spans 17 amino acids. Per the germline V gene, CDR1 is MGHDK and CDR2 is SYGVNS. The CDR3 is CASSGVGTALPNYGYTF. The DNA for the CDR3 is TGTGCCAGCAGTGGGGTTGGGACAGCCCTTCCTAACTATGGCTACACCTTC.

The V call is TRBV7-9, the J call TRBJ1-4; D call uncertain. CDR3 length equals 15 residues. The V end was cut by 0 bases, the J end by 2 bases, with 7 bases between. Germline V CDR1 and CDR2: SEHNR, FQNEAQ (reference sequence). CDR3 bases: TGTGCCAGCAGCTTAGCGGGTCCTACTAATGAAAAACTGTTTTTT. Its protein product is CASSLAGPTNEKLFF. Using reference TRBV7-9 and TRBJ1-4 for the parts outside the CDR3, the full variable domain is DTGVSQNPRHKITKRGQNVTFRCDPISEHNRLYWYRQTLGQGPEFLTYFQNEAQLEKSRLLSDRFSAERPKGSFSTLEIQRTEQGDSAMYLCASSLAGPTNEKLFFGSGTQLSVL.

The chain combines TRBV7-6 with TRBJ2-3; 10 bases match TRBD2. CDR3 size: 16 residues. The germline gives CDR1 SGHVS, CDR2 FNYEAQ. With V trimmed by 2 bases and J by 3 bases, 5 bases remained unmatched. The CDR3 here is CASSLSAGGPTDTQYF. CDR3 DNA: TGTGCCAGCAGCTTATCAGCGGGAGGGCCGACAGATACGCAGTATTTT.

The chain uses TRBV30 and TRBJ2-5; D gene uncertain. V lost 1 base and J 2 bases, leaving 8 bases between the germline ends. Germline V gene lookup returns CDR1 GTSNPN and CDR2 SVGIG (reference sequence). The length of the CDR3 is 13 residues. The CDR3 coding sequence is TGTGCCTGGAGTGACCAGGTGCAAGAGACCCAGTACTTC. Translating gives CAWSDQVQETQYF.

V is TRBV6-1 and J is TRBJ2-5; TRBD1 is a possible D gene (5 bases). The V and J ends lost 7 bases and 5 bases respectively, with 20 bases between them. This CDR3 is built from 15 residues. The germline CDR1 and CDR2 sequences are MNHNS and SASEGT. CDR3 amino acids: CASTRGAGKGETQYF. CDR3 coding DNA: TGTGCCAGCACCAGAGGCGCAGGGAAGGGGGAGACCCAGTACTTC.

The rearrangement uses TRBV5-6 and TRBJ2-1, with 14 nucleotides matching TRBD2. The CDR3 is 16 amino acids. Germline V CDR1 and CDR2: SGHDT, YYEEEE. J gave up 8 bases and V 4 bases, and 8 bases lay outside the gene matches. CDR3 coding DNA: TGTGCCAGCAGCCCGGGACTAGCGGGAGTCGCAGATGAGCAGTTCTTC. Protein sequence: CASSPGLAGVADEQFF.